This T cell receptor beta chain was sequenced for a study of cytomegalovirus exposure and HLA in healthy donors. Study-level results: CMV serostatus alone was available as immune exposure information. Later analysis associated a missense DCLRE1C variant with TCR beta V- and J-gene trimming.

With V trimmed by 5 bases and J by 0 bases, 16 bases remained unmatched. Germline CDR1 reads MDHEN; CDR2 reads SYDVKM. The CDR3 spans 20 residues. PCR employed 60 Vbeta and 13 Jbeta primers. TCRdb's copy holds only in-frame clones and misses some; the assay was immunoSEQ multiplex PCR. In the table there are 95,000 to 150,000 clones, 80% of which are singletons. This clone was observed a single time. What it recognizes is unknown. The sequence was collected from a man aged 25-45 years in good health and CMV-seronegative. Sequenced sample: PBMCs. The chain joins TRBV28 to TRBJ1-6, with 7 bases fitting TRBD1. The CDR3 region is CASSLGQELFLSSYNSPLHF. The CDR3 region has the DNA TGTGCCAGCAGTCTCGGACAGGAGTTATTCTTGAGCTCCTATAATTCACCCCTCCACTTT.